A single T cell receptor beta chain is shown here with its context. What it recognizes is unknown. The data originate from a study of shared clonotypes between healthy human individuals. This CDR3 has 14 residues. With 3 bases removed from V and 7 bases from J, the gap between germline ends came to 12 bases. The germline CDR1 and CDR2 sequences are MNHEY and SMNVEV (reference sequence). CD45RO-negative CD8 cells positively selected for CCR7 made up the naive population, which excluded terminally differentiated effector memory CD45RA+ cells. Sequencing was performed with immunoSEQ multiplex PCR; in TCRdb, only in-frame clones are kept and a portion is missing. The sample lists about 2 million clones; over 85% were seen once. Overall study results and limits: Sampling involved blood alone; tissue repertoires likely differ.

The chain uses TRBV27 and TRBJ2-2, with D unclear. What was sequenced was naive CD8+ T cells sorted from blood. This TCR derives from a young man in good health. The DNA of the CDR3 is TGTGCCAGCAGTTTCATTGGCGCGAGCGGGGAGCTGTTTTTT. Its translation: CASSFIGASGELFF.